This is a list of T cell receptor beta chains from one sample in a study of OX40 agonist ivuxolimab in advanced cancers. Only in-frame clones appear in the TCRdb table, and some are missing; sequencing was by immunoSEQ multiplex PCR. This sample has some 63,000 clones, with roughly 84% found just once. The source material was CD4+ or CD8+ T cells sorted from blood, sampled in a trial of the OX40 agonist ivuxolimab. Receptors were obtained from an adult with an advanced solid tumor such as melanoma, head and neck, liver or kidney cancer. Each CDR3 is given with its conserved first and last residue. A D gene is named only where the DNA matches it firmly. Size tells how often a clone was seen (once, few, many) or the class of an expanded clone, and some rows leave it out.

d_call: NA; clone_size: NA; v_call: TRBV11-2; j_call: TRBJ2-2; cdr3_aa: CASSPTGGSGELFF; cdr3_nt: TGTGCCAGCAGCCCAACCGGAGGGTCCGGGGAGCTGTTTTTT
d_call: TRBD1; clone_size: NA; v_call: TRBV28; j_call: TRBJ1-1; cdr3_aa: CASSLLAGGLNTEAFF; cdr3_nt: TGTGCCAGCAGTTTACTAGCAGGGGGATTGAACACTGAAGCTTTCTTT
d_call: NA; clone_size: NA; v_call: TRBV5-1; j_call: TRBJ2-5; cdr3_aa: CASSFFGAGETQYF; cdr3_nt: TGCGCCAGCAGCTTTTTTGGGGCGGGAGAGACCCAGTACTTC
d_call: TRBD2; clone_size: NA; v_call: TRBV2; j_call: TRBJ2-7; cdr3_aa: CASSDSKLSGRNGNEQYF; cdr3_nt: TGTGCCAGCAGTGACTCCAAATTGAGCGGGAGGAATGGGAACGAGCAGTACTTC
d_call: TRBD2; clone_size: NA; v_call: TRBV29-1; j_call: TRBJ2-2; cdr3_aa: CSVRTSGDTGELFF; cdr3_nt: TGCAGCGTGAGGACTAGCGGGGATACCGGGGAGCTGTTTTTT
d_call: TRBD1; clone_size: few; v_call: TRBV7-9; j_call: TRBJ1-2; cdr3_aa: CASSSIRTGHGNTF; cdr3_nt: TGTGCCAGCAGCTCGATCAGGACAGGTCATGGAAACACCTTC
d_call: NA; clone_size: NA; v_call: TRBV19; j_call: TRBJ1-2; cdr3_aa: CASSIGRGSYGYTF; cdr3_nt: TGTGCCAGTAGTATAGGGCGGGGGTCCTATGGCTACACCTTC
d_call: NA; clone_size: NA; v_call: TRBV6-5; j_call: TRBJ2-5; cdr3_aa: CASSYLETQYF; cdr3_nt: TGTGCCAGCAGTTACTTGGAGACCCAGTACTTC
d_call: NA; clone_size: NA; v_call: TRBV5-4; j_call: TRBJ2-2; cdr3_aa: CASSLVGGELFF; cdr3_nt: TGTGCCAGCAGCCTCGTCGGCGGGGAGCTGTTTTTT
d_call: TRBD1; clone_size: medium-sized; v_call: TRBV6-5; j_call: TRBJ1-1; cdr3_aa: CASSLGQADNTEAFF; cdr3_nt: TGTGCCAGCAGTCTAGGACAGGCGGATAACACTGAAGCTTTCTTT
d_call: NA; clone_size: NA; v_call: TRBV10-3; j_call: TRBJ2-5; cdr3_aa: CAISEKSTIEEETQYF; cdr3_nt: TGTGCCATCAGTGAGAAGTCGACAATTGAGGAAGAGACCCAGTACTTC
d_call: TRBD2; clone_size: NA; v_call: TRBV19; j_call: TRBJ2-2; cdr3_aa: CASRGLADTGELFF; cdr3_nt: TGTGCCAGTAGGGGACTAGCGGACACCGGGGAGCTGTTTTTT
d_call: NA; clone_size: NA; v_call: TRBV19; j_call: TRBJ2-7; cdr3_aa: CASSIRAPDYEQYF; cdr3_nt: TGTGCCAGTAGTATCCGGGCCCCCGACTACGAGCAGTACTTC
d_call: NA; clone_size: NA; v_call: TRBV19; j_call: TRBJ2-3; cdr3_aa: CASSGGRGDTQYF; cdr3_nt: TGTGCCAGTAGCGGGGGCCGTGGAGATACGCAGTATTTT
d_call: TRBD2; clone_size: once; v_call: TRBV15; j_call: TRBJ2-1; cdr3_aa: CATSRWGLARDEQFF; cdr3_nt: TGTGCCACCAGCAGGTGGGGACTAGCGAGGGATGAGCAGTTCTTC
d_call: NA; clone_size: NA; v_call: TRBV18; j_call: TRBJ1-5; cdr3_aa: CASSPGRGNQPQHF; cdr3_nt: TGTGCCAGCTCACCAGGGAGAGGCAATCAGCCCCAGCATTTT
d_call: TRBD2; clone_size: NA; v_call: TRBV9; j_call: TRBJ2-3; cdr3_aa: CASSVDPAGEAADTQYF; cdr3_nt: TGTGCCAGCAGCGTAGATCCAGCGGGAGAGGCTGCAGATACGCAGTATTTT
d_call: TRBD1; clone_size: NA; v_call: TRBV29-1; j_call: TRBJ1-5; cdr3_aa: CSAGQGSNQPQHF; cdr3_nt: TGCAGCGCCGGACAGGGAAGCAATCAGCCCCAGCATTTT
d_call: NA; clone_size: NA; v_call: TRBV6-5; j_call: TRBJ1-2; cdr3_aa: CASRVGSGGYTF; cdr3_nt: TGTGCCAGCAGAGTAGGGTCCGGTGGCTACACCTTC
d_call: TRBD1; clone_size: NA; v_call: TRBV5-4; j_call: TRBJ2-5; cdr3_aa: CASSSGQGSWETQYF; cdr3_nt: TGTGCCAGCAGCTCAGGACAGGGATCTTGGGAGACCCAGTACTTC
d_call: TRBD2; clone_size: NA; v_call: TRBV5-1; j_call: TRBJ2-3; cdr3_aa: CASSRTSGGSVADTQYF; cdr3_nt: TGCGCCAGCAGCCGGACTAGCGGGGGATCCGTCGCCGATACGCAGTATTTT
d_call: NA; clone_size: NA; v_call: TRBV5-1; j_call: TRBJ2-5; cdr3_aa: CASSPTGIGETQYF; cdr3_nt: TGCGCCAGCAGCCCTACAGGGATAGGGGAGACCCAGTACTTC
d_call: NA; clone_size: NA; v_call: TRBV5-6; j_call: TRBJ2-7; cdr3_aa: CASSLSGYEQYF; cdr3_nt: TGTGCCAGCAGCTTGTCGGGGTACGAGCAGTACTTC
d_call: NA; clone_size: NA; v_call: TRBV18; j_call: TRBJ1-1; cdr3_aa: CASSPPGGLNTEAFF; cdr3_nt: TGTGCCAGCTCACCCCCCGGGGGGCTGAACACTGAAGCTTTCTTT
d_call: TRBD2; clone_size: NA; v_call: TRBV6-5; j_call: TRBJ2-7; cdr3_aa: CASSLAGDYEQYF; cdr3_nt: TGTGCCAGCAGTCTAGCGGGAGACTACGAGCAGTACTTC
d_call: NA; clone_size: NA; v_call: TRBV5-6; j_call: TRBJ2-7; cdr3_aa: CASSPGTGLYEQYF; cdr3_nt: TGTGCCAGCAGCCCCGGGACCGGACTCTACGAGCAGTACTTC
d_call: TRBD2; clone_size: NA; v_call: TRBV4-1; j_call: TRBJ2-7; cdr3_aa: CASSQDRLAGPFSYEQYF; cdr3_nt: TGCGCCAGCAGCCAAGATCGGCTAGCGGGACCCTTCTCCTACGAGCAGTACTTC
d_call: NA; clone_size: NA; v_call: TRBV4-3; j_call: TRBJ2-6; cdr3_aa: CASSQEGDTGANVLTF; cdr3_nt: TGCGCCAGCAGCCAAGAAGGGGATACTGGGGCCAACGTCCTGACTTTC
d_call: NA; clone_size: NA; v_call: TRBV19; j_call: TRBJ1-5; cdr3_aa: CASSSPRDEYSNQPQHF; cdr3_nt: TGTGCCAGTAGTTCACCCCGGGACGAGTATAGCAATCAGCCCCAGCATTTT
d_call: NA; clone_size: NA; v_call: TRBV5-1; j_call: TRBJ2-2; cdr3_aa: CASSLGLGLAGELFF; cdr3_nt: TGCGCCAGCAGCTTGGGACTAGGGCTCGCCGGGGAGCTGTTTTTT
d_call: TRBD2; clone_size: NA; v_call: TRBV30; j_call: TRBJ2-5; cdr3_aa: CAWRGREGSGQETQYF; cdr3_nt: TGTGCCTGGAGAGGCCGGGAGGGGTCGGGTCAAGAGACCCAGTACTTC
d_call: NA; clone_size: NA; v_call: TRBV5-1; j_call: TRBJ2-2; cdr3_aa: CASSEENGRRELFF; cdr3_nt: TGCGCCAGCAGCGAGGAAAACGGACGTCGGGAGCTGTTTTTT
d_call: NA; clone_size: NA; v_call: TRBV5-1; j_call: TRBJ1-1; cdr3_aa: CASSLGPVNTEAFF; cdr3_nt: TGCGCCAGCAGCTTGGGTCCGGTGAACACTGAAGCTTTCTTT
d_call: NA; clone_size: NA; v_call: TRBV27; j_call: TRBJ2-5; cdr3_aa: CASRSGAGETQYF; cdr3_nt: TGTGCCAGCAGATCCGGGGCAGGAGAGACCCAGTACTTC
d_call: NA; clone_size: once; v_call: TRBV21-1; j_call: TRBJ2-3; cdr3_aa: CASSMRSDTQYF; cdr3_nt: TGTGCCAGCAGCATGCGCTCAGATACGCAGTATTTT